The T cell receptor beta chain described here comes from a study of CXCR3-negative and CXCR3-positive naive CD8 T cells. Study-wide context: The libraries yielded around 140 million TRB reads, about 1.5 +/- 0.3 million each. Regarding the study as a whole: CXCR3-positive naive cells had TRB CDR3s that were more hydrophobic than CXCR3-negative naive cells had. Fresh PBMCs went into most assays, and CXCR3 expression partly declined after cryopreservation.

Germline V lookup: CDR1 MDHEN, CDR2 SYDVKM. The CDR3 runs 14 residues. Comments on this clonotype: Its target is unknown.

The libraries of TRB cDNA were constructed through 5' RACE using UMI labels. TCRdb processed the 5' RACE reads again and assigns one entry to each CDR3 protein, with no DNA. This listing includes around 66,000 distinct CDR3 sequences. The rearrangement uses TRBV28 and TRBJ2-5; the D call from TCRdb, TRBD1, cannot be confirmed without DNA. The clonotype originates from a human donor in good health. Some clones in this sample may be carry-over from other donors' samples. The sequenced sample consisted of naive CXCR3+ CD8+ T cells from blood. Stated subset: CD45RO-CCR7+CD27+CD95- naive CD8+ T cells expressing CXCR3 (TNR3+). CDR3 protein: CATLYAGEEETQYF. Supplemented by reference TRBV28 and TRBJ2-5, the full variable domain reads DVKVTQSSRYLVKRTGEKVFLECVQDMDHENMFWYRQDPGLGLRLIYFSYDVKMKEKGDIPEGYSVSREKKERFSLILESASTNQTSMYLCATLYAGEEETQYFGPGTRLLVL.